Each of the 14 T cell receptor beta chains below was sequenced from the same sample in a study of T cell repertoires in cytomegalovirus infection. Using its own MiXCR run on the reads, TCRdb lists one record per CDR3 protein. The table includes 150,000 to 200,000 distinct CDR3 sequences, 17% detected once. Sequencing input: CD8+ T cells from PBMCs. The receptors stem from a human donor in good health (CMV status not recorded). Some clones in this sample may be carry-over from other donors' samples.

This clonotype has only a few counts. The chain uses TRBV19 and TRBJ2-7; D is possibly TRBD2 (5 bases). Germline V gene data show CDR1 as LNHDA and CDR2 as SQIVND (reference sequence). The CDR3 covers 13 residues. Trimming took 5 bases from V and 7 from J, leaving 15 bases between them. CDR3 nucleotide sequence: TGTGCCAGTAGTCCGGCCCGGGGAAGGGAGCAGTACTTC. This translates into CASSPARGREQYF.

By share of the sample, this clonotype is medium-sized. The CDR3 is CASSRIQGGTEAFF. The CDR3, as DNA: TGTGCCAGCAGCAGAATTCAAGGGGGAACTGAAGCTTTCTTT. The V call is TRBV7-9, the J call TRBJ1-1, with D possibly TRBD1 on 6 matching bases. The germline V and J ends were trimmed by 5 bases and 5 bases, with 15 bases remaining between them. The CDR3 covers 14 residues. Germline values: CDR1 SEHNR, CDR2 FQNEAQ (reference sequence). The variable domain in full, with the rest retrieved from reference TRBV7-9 and TRBJ1-1, is DTGVSQNPRHKITKRGQNVTFRCDPISEHNRLYWYRQTLGQGPEFLTYFQNEAQLEKSRLLSDRFSAERPKGSFSTLEIQRTEQGDSAMYLCASSRIQGGTEAFFGQGTRLTVV.

The chain carries TRBV15 and TRBJ2-5; D could derive from TRBD1 or TRBD2 (6 bases each). Per the germline V gene, CDR1 is LNHNV and CDR2 is YYDKDF (reference sequence). V gave up 6 bases and J gave up 2 bases, with 13 bases separating them. CDR3 length: 14 amino acids. CDR3 in amino acids: CATRPRGTQETQYF. CDR3 DNA sequence: TGTGCCACCAGACCTCGGGGGACACAAGAGACCCAGTACTTC.

The table lists this clonotype with a few counts. The genes are TRBV11-1 and TRBJ2-1, with D possibly matching TRBD2 (5 bases). The CDR3 totals 16 residues. Looked up from germline, CDR1 is SGHAT and CDR2 is FQDESV (reference sequence). Trimming took off 3 bases at V and 0 bases at J, with 12 bases between the two ends. The CDR3 nucleotides are TGTGCCAGCAGCTTGGGCGCGGGCTCCTCCTACAATGAGCAGTTCTTC. Its protein is CASSLGAGSSYNEQFF.

This chain joins TRBV11-2 and TRBJ2-3; 8 positions match TRBD2. The CDR3 extends over 15 amino acids. V dropped 5 bases and J dropped 5; count of bases not matched to a gene: 9. CDR1 SGHAT and CDR2 FQNNGV come from the germline V gene. The CDR3, as DNA: TGTGCCAGCAGCCATCCGGGACTAGTGGGAGATACGCAGTATTTT. Its translation is CASSHPGLVGDTQYF.

This clonotype showed up just a few times. The chain is built from TRBV6-2 or TRBV6-3 and TRBJ2-1, with D unresolved. V gave up 5 bases and J gave up 10 bases, with 6 bases separating them. Germline V gene sequence: CDR1 MNHEY, CDR2 SVGEGT. The CDR3 is 10 amino acids. The CDR3: CASSHGEQFF. The DNA of the CDR3 is TGTGCCAGCAGTCACGGGGAGCAGTTCTTC.

The DNA for the CDR3 is TGTGCCAGCAGCGGACAGGGGGCCCAGAACACCGGGGAGCTGTTTTTT. Translation gives CASSGQGAQNTGELFF. This chain connects TRBV7-9 to TRBJ2-2; 11 nucleotides agree with TRBD1. Trimming cost V 5 bases and J 1 base; bases outside gene matches: 3. This CDR3 has 16 residues. Per the germline V gene, CDR1 is SEHNR and CDR2 is FQNEAQ (reference sequence).

V is TRBV11-3 and J is TRBJ2-3; 9 bases line up with TRBD2. Germline V gives CDR1 SGHNT, CDR2 YENEEA. V was clipped by 4 bases and J by 1 base; unmatched bases: 9. This CDR3 contains 17 residues. The DNA for the CDR3 is TGTGCCAGCAGCTGCAAGGTGTTAGCGGGGGGCACAGATACGCAGTATTTT. Amino acid sequence: CASSCKVLAGGTDTQYF.

This clonotype came up a few times. The chain couples TRBV3-1 to TRBJ2-4, with unresolved D. Trimming took off 0 bases at V and 8 bases at J, with 14 bases between the two ends. The CDR3 spans 15 residues. CDR1 is LGHDT and CDR2 is YNNKEL in the germline V gene (reference sequence). DNA for the CDR3: TGTGCCAGCAGCCAAGAGGCGCGGTATGTGGACATTCAGTACTTC. The encoded protein is CASSQEARYVDIQYF.

A few counts support this clonotype. V gene TRBV28 combines with J gene TRBJ2-7, with unresolved D. The CDR3 covers 17 residues. The ends were cut back, 2 bases at V and 5 bases at J, with 22 bases in the middle. CDR1 is MDHEN and CDR2 is SYDVKM in the germline V gene. The CDR3 protein is CASSLTRSGSSLDEQYF. CDR3 DNA sequence: TGTGCCAGCAGTTTAACTCGGTCAGGCTCTTCCCTCGACGAGCAGTACTTC.

The chain employs TRBV15 and TRBJ2-6; D gene ambiguous. Germline lookup yields CDR1 LNHNV and CDR2 YYDKDF (reference sequence). The V end was cut by 4 bases, the J end by 2 bases, with 9 bases between. This CDR3 spans 15 amino acids. The CDR3 loop reads CATSKWVPGANVLTF. CDR3 DNA sequence: TGTGCCACCAGCAAGTGGGTTCCTGGGGCCAACGTCCTGACTTTC.

The V call is TRBV6-1, the J call TRBJ1-1; D remains ambiguous. The germline V and J ends were trimmed by 4 bases and 4 bases, with 16 bases remaining between them. CDR3 length: 15 amino acids. CDR1 is MNHNS, CDR2 SASEGT, per germline. Here the CDR3 reads CASSGREGASTEAFF. In nucleotides, the CDR3 is TGTGCCAGCAGTGGCCGGGAGGGAGCGTCCACTGAAGCTTTCTTT.

J is TRBJ2-1 and V is TRBV15; TRBD1 aligns across 9 bases. Germline V gene sequence: CDR1 LNHNV, CDR2 YYDKDF (reference sequence). After removal of 5 bases from V and 1 base from J, the junction contained 3 bases not matched to a gene. The CDR3 consists of 15 residues. CDR3 sequence: CATSPDRGSYNEQFF. In DNA, the CDR3 is TGTGCCACCAGCCCGGACAGGGGATCCTACAATGAGCAGTTCTTC.

This rearrangement joins TRBV12-5 to TRBJ2-2; D might be TRBD2 (6 bases). The V and J ends lost 2 bases and 4 bases respectively, with 20 bases between them. The V gene's germline CDR1 is LGHNT and CDR2 FRNRAP. This CDR3 region has 18 residues. The CDR3: CASGLTPSGTDFTGELFF. The CDR3 DNA reads as TGTGCTAGTGGTTTGACTCCCTCCGGGACTGACTTCACCGGGGAGCTGTTTTTT.